Each of the 24 T cell receptor beta chains below was sequenced from the same sample in a study of cytomegalovirus exposure and HLA in healthy donors. Vbeta (60) and Jbeta (13) primers were used in the PCR. Some clones are missing from TCRdb's copy, which holds only in-frame ones; the method was immunoSEQ multiplex PCR. The repertoire holds 150,000 to 200,000 clones, with 68% as singletons. The sequenced material came from PBMCs. Receptors originate from a man under 40 in good health and CMV-seropositive.

The chain's CDR3 is CASSPRTGEGTGELFF. CDR3 DNA: TGTGCCAGCAGTCCACGGACAGGGGAAGGTACCGGGGAGCTGTTTTTT. The chain uses TRBV28 and TRBJ2-2, with TRBD1 matching over 9 bases. Germline CDR1 MDHEN, CDR2 SYDVKM. The CDR3 has 16 amino acids. The trim removed 5 bases at V and 5 bases at J, leaving 9 bases unmatched.

The chain combines TRBV2 with TRBJ2-7; 7 bases fit TRBD1. The CDR3 contains 14 residues. V lost 0 bases to trimming and J lost 3 bases; unmatched junction nucleotides: 2. Germline V CDR1 and CDR2: SNHLY, FYNNEI. CDR3 in amino acids: CASSEARDSYEQYF. The DNA of the CDR3 is TGTGCCAGCAGTGAAGCTCGGGACAGCTACGAGCAGTACTTC.

This clone occurred once. The chain has TRBV4-1 and TRBJ1-1; D gene unclear. The CDR3 is 12 residues long. In germline, CDR1 is MGHRA, CDR2 YSYEKL. Trimming removed 3 bases from V and 5 bases from J, with 7 bases in between. DNA for the CDR3: TGCGCCAGCAGCCACCCTTCTACTGAAGCTTTCTTT. It yields the protein CASSHPSTEAFF.

This chain joins TRBV11-3 and TRBJ1-1; 7 nucleotides align to TRBD1. The V segment lost 3 bases and the J segment 1 base; nucleotides outside the gene matches: 2. The CDR3 has 14 residues. Germline CDR1 is SGHNT and CDR2 is YENEEA. DNA of the CDR3: TGTGCCAGCAGCTTCGGACAGGCGAACACTGAAGCTTTCTTT. Protein sequence: CASSFGQANTEAFF.

The rearrangement links TRBV29-1 to TRBJ2-3, with 8 positions matching TRBD2. V lost 1 base to trimming and J lost 2 bases; unmatched junction nucleotides: 5. Germline V gene data show CDR1 as SQVTM and CDR2 as ANQGSEA. CDR3 size: 15 residues. The CDR3 here is CSVEGGAGVTDTQYF. In DNA, the CDR3 is TGCAGCGTTGAAGGGGGAGCGGGAGTCACAGATACGCAGTATTTT.

The CDR3 DNA reads as TGTGCCAGTAGCCCGACATCGGAGACCCAGTACTTC. Translation gives CASSPTSETQYF. This chain uses TRBV19 with TRBJ2-5; no clear D gene. The germline V gene has CDR1 LNHDA and CDR2 SQIVND (reference sequence). This CDR3 has 12 residues. Trimming removed 6 bases at V and 5 bases at J, with 10 bases between. Supplemented by reference TRBV19 and TRBJ2-5, the full variable domain reads DGGITQSPKYLFRKEGQNVTLSCEQNLNHDAMYWYRQDPGQGLRLIYYSQIVNDFQKGDIAEGYSVSREKKESFPLTVTSAQKNPTAFYLCASSPTSETQYFGPGTRLLVL.

The V gene is TRBV6-5, the J gene TRBJ2-7; D is undetermined. Germline assignment: CDR1 MNHEY and CDR2 SVGAGI. Between the trimmed V and J ends, which lost 6 bases and 3 bases, there was a span of 12 bases. The CDR3 contains 13 residues. The chain's CDR3 is CASRPRLVYEQYF. CDR3 nucleotide sequence: TGTGCCAGCAGGCCGAGACTTGTCTACGAGCAGTACTTC.

This clone has just one count. The V call is TRBV4-2, the J call TRBJ2-7; 7 nucleotides align to TRBD1. The CDR3 has 18 amino acids. Unmatched junction bases numbered 14, after V lost 1 base and J lost 2 bases. Per germline, CDR1 LGHNA and CDR2 YNFKEQ. The CDR3 loop reads CASSQGRDSYFTTYEQYF. The CDR3 nucleotides read TGTGCCAGCAGCCAAGGCCGGGACAGTTACTTTACAACCTACGAGCAGTACTTC.

The rearrangement uses TRBV6-1 and TRBJ2-7; no definite D call. The CDR3 has 14 amino acids. Germline V gene lookup returns CDR1 MNHNS and CDR2 SASEGT. Trimming removed 1 base at V and 2 bases at J, with 9 bases between. CDR3 nucleotide sequence: TGTGCCAGCAGTGAAGGCAGGCAGACCTACGAGCAGTACTTC. Translation: CASSEGRQTYEQYF.

The rearrangement uses TRBV4-1 and TRBJ1-2; 9 bases line up with TRBD1. The V and J ends lost 3 bases and 4 bases, in that order; junction bases with no gene match: 9. CDR1 and CDR2 (germline): MGHRA, YSYEKL. The CDR3 totals 16 residues. CDR3 sequence (DNA): TGCGCCAGCAGCCAGGATCAGACAGGGGGATTCTATGGCTACACCTTC. Translation gives CASSQDQTGGFYGYTF.

The rearrangement uses TRBV9 and TRBJ2-3; perhaps TRBD1 as D (5 bases). With 3 bases removed from V and 1 base from J, the gap between germline ends came to 12 bases. Germline CDR1 is SGDLS and CDR2 is YYNGEE. This CDR3 has 15 amino acids. Here the CDR3 reads CASSDRPSGTDTQYF. The CDR3 coding sequence is TGTGCCAGCAGCGACAGGCCCTCCGGCACAGATACGCAGTATTTT. The full variable domain, with the rest looked up from reference TRBV9 and TRBJ2-3, is DSGVTQTPKHLITATGQRVTLRCSPRSGDLSVYWYQQSLDQGLQFLIQYYNGEERAKGNILERFSAQQFPDLHSELNLSSLELGDSALYFCASSDRPSGTDTQYFGPGTRLTVL.

This clone was picked up a small number of times. V usage is TRBV2 and J usage is TRBJ2-7, with D possibly TRBD2 on 6 matching bases. The CDR3 covers 15 residues. V dropped 5 bases and J dropped 1 base, with 15 bases sitting between them. Germline CDR1 SNHLY, CDR2 FYNNEI. The CDR3 nucleotides are TGTGCCAGCAGTACCGGGACTTCTCTTTCCTACGAGCAGTACTTC. This gives the protein CASSTGTSLSYEQYF.

V is TRBV7-2 and J is TRBJ1-2; the match to TRBD1 covers 7 bases. Per the germline V gene, CDR1 is SGHTA and CDR2 is FQGNSA. With 5 bases clipped from V and 6 bases from J, the junction kept 12 bases outside the gene matches. The CDR3 spans 15 residues. This CDR3 reads CASSPKAGTADGYTF. CDR3 sequence (DNA): TGTGCCAGCAGCCCCAAGGCCGGGACAGCCGATGGCTACACCTTC.

The chain joins TRBV5-5 to TRBJ2-7; possible D gene TRBD1, 6 bases. The V and J ends lost 4 bases and 3 bases respectively, with 11 bases between them. Germline V gene lookup returns CDR1 SGHKS and CDR2 YYEKEE (reference sequence). The CDR3 consists of 13 residues. CDR3 in DNA: TGTGCCAGCAGCGTCCGGGACAACTACGAGCAGTACTTC. It yields the protein CASSVRDNYEQYF.

In this sample, this clone turned up a few times. The V call is TRBV9, the J call TRBJ2-1; no firm D call. V was trimmed by 4 bases and J by 4 bases, leaving 9 bases between them. The CDR3 spans 13 residues. Germline CDR1 reads SGDLS; CDR2 reads YYNGEE. The CDR3: CASSTSNYNEQFF. In DNA form, the CDR3 reads TGTGCCAGCAGCACGAGCAATTACAATGAGCAGTTCTTC.

This clone was counted only a few times. The chain uses TRBV5-6 and TRBJ2-7; 9 bases agree with TRBD1. The germline V gene has CDR1 SGHDT and CDR2 YYEEEE. This CDR3 contains 14 residues. The trim removed 6 bases at V and 4 bases at J, leaving 8 bases unmatched. DNA of the CDR3: TGTGCCAGCAAACCGGGACAGGGAAGTTACGAGCAGTACTTC. Amino acid sequence: CASKPGQGSYEQYF. The full variable domain, its missing parts supplied by reference TRBV5-6 and TRBJ2-7, is DAGVTQSPTHLIKTRGQQVTLRCSPKSGHDTVSWYQQALGQGPQFIFQYYEEEERQRGNFPDRFSGHQFPNYSSELNVNALLLGDSALYLCASKPGQGSYEQYFGPGTRLTVT.

The chain couples TRBV28 to TRBJ2-2, with a tentative D call TRBD2 (5 bases). CDR1 is MDHEN, CDR2 SYDVKM, per germline. The CDR3 sequence is 14 residues long. Trimming shortened V by 5 bases and J by 4 bases, and 11 bases separated the two germline ends. The CDR3 bases are TGTGCCAGCAGTCCCTTTGCGGGCACCGGGGAGCTGTTTTTT. Translation: CASSPFAGTGELFF.

The J gene is TRBJ2-7, the V gene TRBV25-1; the D gene is possibly TRBD2 (6 bases). CDR3 length: 16 amino acids. V was shortened by 10 bases and J by 6 bases, with 28 bases between the two germline ends. Germline V gene sequence: CDR1 MGHDK, CDR2 SYGVNS. CDR3 coding DNA: TGTGCCACCCGTGGGAGGCGGGAAAGAGCTCCACGCGAGCAGTACTTC. It specifies CATRGRRERAPREQYF.

The rearrangement uses TRBV6-1 and TRBJ1-1; TRBD1 is a possible D gene (6 bases). The V end was cut by 9 bases, the J end by 4 bases, with 12 bases between. There are 12 residues in the CDR3. In germline, CDR1 is MNHNS, CDR2 SASEGT. The chain's CDR3 is CASYRASTEAFF. Here the CDR3 DNA reads TGTGCCAGTTACAGGGCGAGCACTGAAGCTTTCTTT.

V gene TRBV9 combines with J gene TRBJ2-7; 8 nucleotides align to TRBD1. The CDR3 contains 15 residues. From germline, CDR1 is SGDLS and CDR2 YYNGEE. J lost 2 bases, V lost 4 bases, and 8 bases had no gene match. CDR3: CASSPSRDRTYEQYF. CDR3 sequence (DNA): TGTGCCAGCAGCCCGAGCCGGGACAGGACCTACGAGCAGTACTTC.

The chain carries TRBV28 and TRBJ2-7; TRBD2 is a possible D gene (5 bases). The length of the CDR3 is 15 residues. Trimming cost V 3 bases and J 0 bases, with 12 bases left between them. From germline, CDR1 is MDHEN and CDR2 SYDVKM. DNA of the CDR3: TGTGCCAGCAGTTTCCCAAACGGGGTCTCCTACGAGCAGTACTTC. Its translation is CASSFPNGVSYEQYF.

The V and J genes are TRBV4-1 and TRBJ2-7, with TRBD2 as a possible D gene (5 bases). This CDR3 has 18 residues. The germline V gene encodes CDR1 MGHRA and CDR2 YSYEKL. Deletions cut 0 bases from V and 1 base from J, with 19 bases between. The CDR3 sequence is CASSQDQVELVLSYEQYF. For the CDR3, the DNA is TGCGCCAGCAGCCAAGATCAGGTAGAACTAGTTCTTTCCTACGAGCAGTACTTC.

V gene TRBV27 combines with J gene TRBJ2-5; 8 nucleotides line up with TRBD2. Germline V lookup: CDR1 MNHEY, CDR2 SMNVEV (reference sequence). CDR3 length: 15 amino acids. V shed 2 bases, J shed 5 bases, and the junction held 7 bases outside the gene matches. CDR3 region: CASSLMAGGWETQYF. For the CDR3, the DNA is TGTGCCAGCAGTTTAATGGCGGGAGGCTGGGAGACCCAGTACTTC.

This chain links TRBV9 with TRBJ1-2, with 7 bases aligning to TRBD1. Trimming took 4 bases from V and 5 from J; bases not matched to a gene: 5. Germline V gives CDR1 SGDLS, CDR2 YYNGEE. The length of the CDR3 is 13 residues. CDR3 sequence: CASSPQGPYGYTF. In DNA form, the CDR3 reads TGTGCCAGCAGCCCACAGGGGCCTTATGGCTACACCTTC.